This TCR beta chain was recorded in a study of graft-versus-host responses after intestinal transplantation. Study-wide context: Transplantation in recipients was multivisceral, liver-intestinal, or isolated intestinal.

General study results and limits: There were GvH clones found in recipient marrow, and some of them appeared first in ileum or blood. The presence of high graft-versus-host to host-versus-graft clonal ratios in allografts characterized patients with graft-donor T cell macrochimerism.

Produced via immunoSEQ multiplex PCR; TCRdb's table is partial and in-frame only. The data hold about 92,000 clones, with about 89% observed a single time. To note about this clone: Its antigen is not known.

This CDR3 is built from 12 residues. Germline CDR1 is MNHEY and CDR2 is SVGAGI. The V and J ends lost 6 bases and 0 bases respectively, with 5 bases between them. This clonotype was obtained from a human donor who received an intestinal transplant. The chain has TRBV6-5 and TRBJ1-2, with D unresolved. Specimen: unstimulated CD8+ T cells sorted from spleen or lymph node cells, collected before intestinal transplant. CDR3 sequence: CASRLPNYGYTF. The CDR3 DNA sequence: TGTGCCAGCAGGCTACCTAACTATGGCTACACCTTC.